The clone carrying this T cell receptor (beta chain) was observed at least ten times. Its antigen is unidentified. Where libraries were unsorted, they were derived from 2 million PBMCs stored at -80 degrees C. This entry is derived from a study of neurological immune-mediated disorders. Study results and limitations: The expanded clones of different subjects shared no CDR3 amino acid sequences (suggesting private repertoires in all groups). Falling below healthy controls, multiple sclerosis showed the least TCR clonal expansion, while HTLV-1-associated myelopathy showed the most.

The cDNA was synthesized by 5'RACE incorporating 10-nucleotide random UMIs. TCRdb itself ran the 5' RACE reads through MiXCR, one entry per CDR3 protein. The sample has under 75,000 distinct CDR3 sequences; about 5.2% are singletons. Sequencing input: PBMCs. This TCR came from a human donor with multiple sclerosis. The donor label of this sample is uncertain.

The CDR3 protein is CASSDAAHEETQYF. For the CDR3, the DNA is TGTGCCAGCAGTGATGCCGCGCATGAGGAGACCCAGTACTTC. The genes are TRBV2 and TRBJ2-5; D remains unclear. CDR3 size: 14 residues. Trimming left V 3 bases short and J 5 bases short, with 13 bases between. In germline, CDR1 is SNHLY, CDR2 FYNNEI.